This section outlines one TCR beta chain sequence together with its context. What it recognizes is unknown. A much larger clone lies one base from this, so it may be a read error. This record belongs to a study of T cells in Graves' hyperthyroidism and ophthalmopathy. Blood from later-ophthalmopathy patients was taken at first hyperthyroidism diagnosis. The CDR3 length is 12 residues. Trimming left V 0 bases short and J 12 bases short, with 11 bases between. Germline CDR1 GTSNPN, CDR2 SVGIG (reference sequence). Amplification of TCR beta CDR3 regions was performed using RNA transcripts as template. Initially, a first-round RT-PCR of the TCR CDR3 employed the HTBI primer set. MiXCR was run by TCRdb on the multiplex PCR reads, yielding one entry per CDR3 protein. The sample has 550,000 to 850,000 distinct CDR3 sequences, over 15% seen once. Overall study results and limits: Most expanded thyroid clonotypes above 0.001 also appeared in blood.

This clonotype was sampled from a woman between 50 and 59 years old with Graves' hyperthyroidism that later progressed to Graves' ophthalmopathy. The sequencing sample was made of blood. This chain joins TRBV30 and TRBJ1-4; no reliable D call. Here the CDR3 reads CAWSVGIDELFF. In DNA form, the CDR3 reads TGTGCCTGGAGTGTAGGGATAGATGAACTGTTTTTT.